Following are 28 T cell receptor beta chains from one sample sequenced in a study of T cell responses to AZD1222 COVID-19 vaccine. Sequencing used immunoSEQ multiplex PCR; TCRdb keeps in-frame clones, though not all of them. There are 180,000 or so clones in the sample; 85% to 90% occur only once, and approximately 1.6% lies in the top ten. The sample was peripheral blood, taken on day 0 of AZD1222 vaccination. These receptors were obtained from an adult in good health.

This clone has a single count. The rearrangement links TRBV9 to TRBJ1-6; 9 nucleotides line up with TRBD1. Germline loops: CDR1 SGDLS, CDR2 YYNGEE. V was pared by 3 bases and J by 10 bases, with 8 bases of the junction left unmatched. This CDR3 contains 15 residues. In DNA form, the CDR3 reads TGTGCCAGCAGCGGGGACAGGGTGGTCGGGTCACCCCTCCACTTT. Amino acids: CASSGDRVVGSPLHF. Combining the CDR3 with reference TRBV9 and TRBJ1-6 gives the whole variable domain DSGVTQTPKHLITATGQRVTLRCSPRSGDLSVYWYQQSLDQGLQFLIQYYNGEERAKGNILERFSAQQFPDLHSELNLSSLELGDSALYFCASSGDRVVGSPLHFGNGTRLTVT.

The chain employs TRBV19 and TRBJ2-1; TRBD2 matches at 13 bases. With 1 base clipped from V and 4 bases from J, the junction kept 7 bases outside the gene matches. The CDR3 length is 18 residues. CDR1 and CDR2 (germline): LNHDA, SQIVND (reference sequence). The CDR3 sequence: CASSIGATSGREYNEQFF. CDR3 DNA: TGTGCCAGTAGTATAGGGGCAACTAGCGGGAGGGAATACAATGAGCAGTTCTTC.

The rearrangement joins TRBV7-8 to TRBJ1-4, with TRBD1 as a possible D gene (5 bases). The germline CDR1 and CDR2 sequences are SGHVS and FQNEAQ. The CDR3 loop spans 15 amino acids. The V end was cut by 4 bases, the J end by 0 bases, with 9 bases between. The CDR3 loop is CASSSAGATNEKLFF. The CDR3 DNA sequence: TGTGCCAGCAGCTCCGCGGGGGCAACTAATGAAAAACTGTTTTTT.

The chain is built from TRBV5-4 and TRBJ1-4; 7 bases match TRBD1. V lost 0 bases and J lost 5; bases outside the gene matches: 4. Germline V gene data show CDR1 as SGHNT and CDR2 as YYREEE (reference sequence). The CDR3 extends over 15 amino acids. CDR3 nucleotides: TGTGCCAGCAGCTTGGTTCAGGGGGGGAATGAAAAACTGTTTTTT. It specifies CASSLVQGGNEKLFF.

The chain couples TRBV3-1 (or the pseudogene TRBV3-2) to TRBJ2-1; 10 nucleotides align to TRBD2. V was pared by 3 bases and J by 9 bases, with 5 bases of the junction left unmatched. The CDR3 covers 14 residues. The germline V gene encodes CDR1 LGHDT and CDR2 YNNKEL (reference sequence). CDR3: CASSHRASGSEQFF. DNA of the CDR3: TGTGCCAGCAGCCATAGGGCTAGCGGGAGTGAGCAGTTCTTC.

The rearrangement links TRBV9 to TRBJ1-3, with 8 bases that match TRBD1. V shed 2 bases, J shed 4 bases, and the junction held 5 bases outside the gene matches. Per the germline V gene, CDR1 is SGDLS and CDR2 is YYNGEE. This CDR3 has 15 residues. The CDR3 DNA follows: TGTGCCAGCAGCGTCGCAGGGGGCTTAGGAAACACCATATATTTT. Translating it yields CASSVAGGLGNTIYF.

The chain combines TRBV11-2 with TRBJ2-1, with TRBD2 matching over 11 bases. Germline CDR1 reads SGHAT; CDR2 reads FQNNGV. CDR3 length equals 15 residues. J was trimmed by 8 bases and V by 5 bases; bases with no gene match: 8. In DNA, the CDR3 is TGTGCCAGCAGCCTCATAGCGGGGGGGCGGTATGAGCAGTTCTTC. This translates into CASSLIAGGRYEQFF.

The chain carries TRBV5-1 and TRBJ2-5, with D possibly TRBD2 on 7 matching bases. Germline CDR1 reads SGHRS; CDR2 reads YFSETQ. This CDR3 is built from 13 residues. The V gene lost 7 bases and the J gene lost 4 bases, with 14 bases spanning the gap. The CDR3 DNA sequence: TGCGCCAGCGCGAGGGGGGGGTCAGAGACCCAGTACTTC. Its protein product is CASARGGSETQYF.

This chain connects TRBV12-3 or TRBV12-4 to TRBJ1-5; TRBD1 matches at 7 bases. This CDR3 region has 13 residues. The V gene end was trimmed by 5 bases and the J gene end by 4 bases; junction bases not matched to a gene: 2. CDR3 residues: CASSGTVNQPQHF. In nucleotides, the CDR3 is TGTGCCAGCAGTGGGACAGTTAATCAGCCCCAGCATTTT.

This chain joins TRBV29-1 and TRBJ1-4, with 9 bases aligning to TRBD1. With 5 bases clipped from V and 9 bases from J, the junction kept 13 bases outside the gene matches. From germline, CDR1 is SQVTM and CDR2 ANQGSEA. The CDR3 extends over 15 amino acids. CDR3 amino acids: CSVTFTGTGRKKLFF. CDR3 DNA sequence: TGCAGCGTTACCTTCACCGGGACAGGGAGGAAAAAACTGTTTTTT.

The rearrangement joins TRBV6-5 to TRBJ2-1; D is undetermined. CDR1 MNHEY and CDR2 SVGAGI come from the germline V gene. There are 12 residues in the CDR3. V was trimmed by 7 bases and J by 9 bases, leaving 13 bases between them. The DNA of the CDR3 is TGTGCCAGCACCCTCGAGAGGCTTGAGCAGTTCTTC. Protein: CASTLERLEQFF.

CDR3 sequence: CASSSGLARPDTQYF. For the CDR3, the DNA is TGTGCCAGCTCTTCGGGACTAGCCAGACCAGATACGCAGTATTTT. The V call is TRBV2, the J call TRBJ2-3; 9 bases map to TRBD2. The CDR3 contains 15 residues. V gave up 8 bases and J gave up 4 bases; unmatched junction bases: 10. Germline V gene sequence: CDR1 SNHLY, CDR2 FYNNEI.

The chain joins TRBV5-4 to TRBJ1-1, with D unclear. V was pared by 2 bases and J by 2 bases, with 10 bases between. The CDR3 has 14 residues. Germline loops: CDR1 SGHNT, CDR2 YYREEE (reference sequence). The CDR3 spells CASSFLRENTEAFF. The CDR3, as DNA: TGTGCCAGCAGCTTCCTCCGGGAAAACACTGAAGCTTTCTTT.

This chain connects TRBV28 to TRBJ2-3; 8 bases match TRBD2. From germline, CDR1 is MDHEN and CDR2 SYDVKM. CDR3 length: 15 residues. The V and J ends lost 4 bases and 2 bases, in that order; junction bases with no gene match: 5. The CDR3 protein is CASSSLAGNTDTQYF. The CDR3 nucleotides are TGTGCCAGCAGTTCCTTAGCGGGGAACACAGATACGCAGTATTTT.

This chain connects TRBV4-2 to TRBJ1-2; D ambiguous. V was cut by 3 bases and J by 4 bases, with 12 bases left in between. CDR1 LGHNA and CDR2 YNFKEQ come from the germline V gene. The CDR3 loop spans 14 amino acids. CDR3 bases: TGTGCCAGCAGCCAGGCGGACGAGGGCTATGGCTACACCTTC. It specifies CASSQADEGYGYTF.

The J gene is TRBJ1-6, the V gene TRBV6-5; D is undetermined. The V end lost 2 bases, the J end lost 8 bases, and 7 bases lay between the germline ends. Germline-derived CDR1 and CDR2 are MNHEY and SVGAGI. The CDR3 has 13 residues. The CDR3: CASSYTGDSPLHF. The DNA for the CDR3 is TGTGCCAGCAGTTACACCGGGGATTCACCCCTCCACTTT.

V is TRBV30 and J is TRBJ2-1; no clear D gene. Germline assignment: CDR1 GTSNPN and CDR2 SVGIG (reference sequence). The ends were cut back, 2 bases at V and 7 bases at J, with 15 bases in the middle. The CDR3 consists of 14 residues. The CDR3 here is CAWSWAILANEQFF. The CDR3 nucleotides are TGTGCCTGGAGTTGGGCAATATTGGCTAATGAGCAGTTCTTC.

The CDR3 region has the DNA TGTGCCAGTAGTGCGTTGACAGGATACAATCAGCCCCAGCATTTT. Amino acid sequence: CASSALTGYNQPQHF. The genes are TRBV19 and TRBJ1-5; a weak D match, TRBD1 (6 bases). In germline, CDR1 is LNHDA, CDR2 SQIVND (reference sequence). This CDR3 comprises 15 residues. Trimming stripped 5 bases from V and 3 bases from J, with 14 bases between.

This clone was recorded once. The chain carries TRBV5-1 and TRBJ2-2, with D possibly being TRBD1 (5 bases). V shed 3 bases and J shed 6 bases, with 15 bases lying between them. CDR1 SGHRS and CDR2 YFSETQ come from the germline V gene. This CDR3 spans 15 amino acids. CDR3 protein: CASSSRQSYAGELFF. CDR3 bases: TGCGCCAGCAGCTCTCGACAGAGTTATGCCGGGGAGCTGTTTTTT.

V usage is TRBV7-2 and J usage is TRBJ2-7; D not resolved. The germline V gene encodes CDR1 SGHTA and CDR2 FQGNSA. The CDR3 is made up of 15 amino acids. V was pared by 2 bases and J by 5 bases, with 16 bases between. CDR3 loop: CASSLMPPPVDEQYF. DNA for the CDR3: TGTGCCAGCAGCTTAATGCCCCCCCCGGTAGACGAGCAGTACTTC.

The J gene is TRBJ1-5, the V gene TRBV19; D is uncertain. Germline V gene lookup returns CDR1 LNHDA and CDR2 SQIVND (reference sequence). V dropped 1 base and J dropped 4 bases, with 8 bases sitting between them. CDR3 size: 14 residues. The CDR3 DNA reads as TGTGCCAGTAGTATAGGCGGTATAAATCAGCCCCAGCATTTT. It specifies CASSIGGINQPQHF.

The CDR3 spells CASSLKTGQSLFF. CDR3 nucleotides: TGTGCCAGCAGTTTAAAAACAGGGCAATCACTGTTTTTT. The chain is built from TRBV21-1 and TRBJ1-4; the table's TRBD1 call for D was not verified on the DNA. TRBV21-1 is shown as a pseudogene. This CDR3 has 13 residues.

The chain links TRBV2 to TRBJ2-7; D uncertain. The CDR3 contains 11 residues. Trimming left V 2 bases short and J 6 bases short, with 5 bases between. Per germline, CDR1 SNHLY and CDR2 FYNNEI. CDR3: CASSETFEQYF. The CDR3 DNA reads TGTGCCAGCAGTGAAACTTTCGAGCAGTACTTC.

V usage is TRBV6-1 and J usage is TRBJ1-1, with D unresolved. This CDR3 contains 15 residues. Germline V CDR1 and CDR2: MNHNS, SASEGT. Between the trimmed V and J ends, which lost 0 bases and 0 bases, there was a span of 8 bases. The CDR3 loop reads CASSEAPVMNTEAFF. Here the CDR3 DNA reads TGTGCCAGCAGTGAAGCGCCCGTAATGAACACTGAAGCTTTCTTT.

This clone was recorded many times. The chain joins TRBV28 to TRBJ2-7; perhaps TRBD2 as D (5 bases). This CDR3 region has 13 residues. The V gene lost 6 bases and the J gene lost 6 bases, with 15 bases spanning the gap. In germline, CDR1 is MDHEN, CDR2 SYDVKM. CDR3 sequence (DNA): TGTGCCAGCAGAGACTACCTCCGTTCCGAGCAGTACTTC. It specifies CASRDYLRSEQYF. Full variable domain (outside the CDR3, taken from reference TRBV28 and TRBJ2-7): DVKVTQSSRYLVKRTGEKVFLECVQDMDHENMFWYRQDPGLGLRLIYFSYDVKMKEKGDIPEGYSVSREKKERFSLILESASTNQTSMYLCASRDYLRSEQYFGPGTRLTVT.

The gene calls are TRBV28 and TRBJ2-3, with 9 bases lining up with TRBD2. The CDR3 has 16 amino acids. The V gene end was trimmed by 3 bases and the J gene end by 2 bases; junction bases not matched to a gene: 6. Germline V CDR1 and CDR2: MDHEN, SYDVKM. CDR3 nucleotides: TGTGCCAGCAGTTTCCCTAGCGGGGCCACCACAGATACGCAGTATTTT. Amino acid sequence: CASSFPSGATTDTQYF.

CDR3: CASRIGAFYGYTF. CDR3 sequence (DNA): TGTGCCAGCAGAATCGGGGCATTCTATGGCTACACCTTC. V usage is TRBV6-5 and J usage is TRBJ1-2; a weak D match, TRBD1 (5 bases). The V gene's germline CDR1 is MNHEY and CDR2 SVGAGI. Between the trimmed V and J ends, which lost 6 bases and 4 bases, there was a span of 12 bases. The CDR3 runs to 13 residues.

The V gene is TRBV2, the J gene TRBJ2-1; 11 positions agree with TRBD1. CDR3 length equals 15 residues. Trimming took 6 bases from V and 9 from J; bases not matched to a gene: 10. Germline values: CDR1 SNHLY, CDR2 FYNNEI. The chain's CDR3 is CASSPGQGARGEQFF. For the CDR3, the DNA is TGTGCCAGCAGCCCTGGACAGGGGGCAAGGGGTGAGCAGTTCTTC.